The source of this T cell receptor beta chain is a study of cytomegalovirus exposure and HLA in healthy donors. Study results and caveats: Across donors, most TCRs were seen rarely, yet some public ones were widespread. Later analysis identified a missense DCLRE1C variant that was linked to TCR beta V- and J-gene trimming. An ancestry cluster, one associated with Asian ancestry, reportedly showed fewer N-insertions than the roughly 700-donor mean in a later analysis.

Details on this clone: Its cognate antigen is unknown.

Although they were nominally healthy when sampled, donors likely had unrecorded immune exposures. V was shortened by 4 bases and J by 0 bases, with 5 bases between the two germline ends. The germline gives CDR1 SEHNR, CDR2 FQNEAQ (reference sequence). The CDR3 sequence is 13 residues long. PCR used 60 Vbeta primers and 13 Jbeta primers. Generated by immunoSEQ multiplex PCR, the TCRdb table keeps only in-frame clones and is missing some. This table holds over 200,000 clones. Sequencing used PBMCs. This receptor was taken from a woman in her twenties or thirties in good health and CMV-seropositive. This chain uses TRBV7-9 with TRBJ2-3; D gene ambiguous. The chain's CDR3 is CASSSSSTDTQYF. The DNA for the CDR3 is TGTGCCAGCAGCTCCTCTAGCACAGATACGCAGTATTTT.